The TCR beta chain described here comes from a study of blood T cell repertoires in COVID-19. Study as a whole: From T cells, B-cell-depleted T cells, or PBMCs came the material, which was cDNA or gDNA.

V trimming: 0 bases; J trimming: 4 bases; junction bases outside the gene matches: 6. Germline assignment: CDR1 SGDLS and CDR2 YYNGEE. The CDR3 sequence is 16 residues long. Assay: immunoSEQ multiplex PCR; the TCRdb copy retains only in-frame clones and omits some. In the table there are some 140,000 clones, 84% of which are singletons. The sample comprised PBMCs or T cells enriched from blood (not recorded which). This chain links TRBV9 with TRBJ1-2; 10 bases are shared with TRBD1. The clonotype originates from a man in his forties with acute COVID-19. The CDR3 is CASSVGQGASLYGYTF. CDR3 sequence (DNA): TGTGCCAGCAGCGTAGGACAGGGGGCTTCCCTCTATGGCTACACCTTC.